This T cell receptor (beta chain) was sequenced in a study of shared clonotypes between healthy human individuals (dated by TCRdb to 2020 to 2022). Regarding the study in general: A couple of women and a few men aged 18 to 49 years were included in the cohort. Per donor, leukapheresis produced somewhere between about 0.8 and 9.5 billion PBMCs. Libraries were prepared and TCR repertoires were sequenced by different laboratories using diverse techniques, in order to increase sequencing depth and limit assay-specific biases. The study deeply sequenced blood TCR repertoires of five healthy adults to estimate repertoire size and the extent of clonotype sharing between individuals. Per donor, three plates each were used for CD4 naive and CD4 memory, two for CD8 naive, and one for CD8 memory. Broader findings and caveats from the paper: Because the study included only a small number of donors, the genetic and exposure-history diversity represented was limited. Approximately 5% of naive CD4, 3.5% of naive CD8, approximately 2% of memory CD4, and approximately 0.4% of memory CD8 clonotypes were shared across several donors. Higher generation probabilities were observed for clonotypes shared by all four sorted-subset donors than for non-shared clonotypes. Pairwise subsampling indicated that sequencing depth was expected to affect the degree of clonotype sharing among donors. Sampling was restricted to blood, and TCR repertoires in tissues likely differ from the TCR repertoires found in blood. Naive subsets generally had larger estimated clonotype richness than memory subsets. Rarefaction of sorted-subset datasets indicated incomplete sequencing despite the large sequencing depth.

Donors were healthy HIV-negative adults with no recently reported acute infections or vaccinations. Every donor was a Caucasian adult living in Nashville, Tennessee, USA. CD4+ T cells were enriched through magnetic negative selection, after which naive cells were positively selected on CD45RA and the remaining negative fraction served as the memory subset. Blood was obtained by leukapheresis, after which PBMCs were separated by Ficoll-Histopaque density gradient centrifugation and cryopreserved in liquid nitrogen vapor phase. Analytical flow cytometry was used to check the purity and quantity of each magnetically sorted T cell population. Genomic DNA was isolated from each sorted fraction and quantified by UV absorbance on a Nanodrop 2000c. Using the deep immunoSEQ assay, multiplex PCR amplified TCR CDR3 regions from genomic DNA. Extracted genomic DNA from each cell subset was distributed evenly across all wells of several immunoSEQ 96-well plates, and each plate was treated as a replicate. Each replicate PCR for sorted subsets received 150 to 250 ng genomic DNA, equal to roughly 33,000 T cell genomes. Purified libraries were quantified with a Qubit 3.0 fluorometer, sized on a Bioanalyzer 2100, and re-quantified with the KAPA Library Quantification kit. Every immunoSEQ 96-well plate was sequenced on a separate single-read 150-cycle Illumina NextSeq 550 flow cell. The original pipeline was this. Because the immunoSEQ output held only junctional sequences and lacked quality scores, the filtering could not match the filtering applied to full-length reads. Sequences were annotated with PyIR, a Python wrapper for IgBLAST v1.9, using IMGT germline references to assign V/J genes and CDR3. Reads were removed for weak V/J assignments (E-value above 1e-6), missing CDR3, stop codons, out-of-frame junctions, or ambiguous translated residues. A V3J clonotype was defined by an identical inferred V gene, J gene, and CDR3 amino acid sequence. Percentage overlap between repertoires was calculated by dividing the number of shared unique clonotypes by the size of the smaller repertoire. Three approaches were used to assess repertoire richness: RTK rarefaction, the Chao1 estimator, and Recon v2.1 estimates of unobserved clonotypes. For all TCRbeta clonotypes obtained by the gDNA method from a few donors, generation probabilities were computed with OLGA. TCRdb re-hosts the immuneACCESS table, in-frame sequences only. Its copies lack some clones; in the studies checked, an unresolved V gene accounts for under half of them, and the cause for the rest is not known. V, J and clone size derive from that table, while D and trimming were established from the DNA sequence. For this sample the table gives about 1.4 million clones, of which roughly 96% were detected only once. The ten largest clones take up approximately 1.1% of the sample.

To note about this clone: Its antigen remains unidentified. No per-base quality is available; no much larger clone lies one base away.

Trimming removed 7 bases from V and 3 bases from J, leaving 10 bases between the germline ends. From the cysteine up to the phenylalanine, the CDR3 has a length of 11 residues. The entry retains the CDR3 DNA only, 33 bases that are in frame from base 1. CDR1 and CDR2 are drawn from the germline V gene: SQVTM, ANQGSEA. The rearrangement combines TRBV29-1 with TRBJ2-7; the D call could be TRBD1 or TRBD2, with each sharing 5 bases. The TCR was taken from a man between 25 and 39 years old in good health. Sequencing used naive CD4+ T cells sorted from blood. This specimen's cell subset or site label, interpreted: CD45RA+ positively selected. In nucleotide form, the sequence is TGCAGCGCCGGGACGGACTACGAGCAGTACTTC. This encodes CSAGTDYEQYF.